This T cell receptor (beta chain) was recovered during a study of T cells of healthy individuals (dated by TCRdb to the late 2010s). CDR1 and CDR2, looked up from the germline V gene, are SGDLS and YYNGEE. The CDR3 sequence holds 15 residues, the cysteine and phenylalanine included. Only the CDR3 DNA stays, 45 bases, in frame from base 1. V is reduced by 0 bases and J by 7 bases, leaving a spacing of 14 bases between them. The protocol used for the library was 5' RACE. The listed sequencing device is Illumina MiSeq. TCRdb trimmed public reads at Q25 via fastp, called clones via MiXCR and kept in-frame beta chains. Rows matching on CDR3 protein sequence are summarized as one entry with the most common DNA and genes. The sample records approximately 52,000 distinct CDR3 sequences, roughly 14% of which are singletons. The ten largest clones capture approximately 16% of the sample. This clonotype was detected a few times. Its antigen remains unidentified. Base-call qualities are not available, and no considerably larger clone is one nucleotide away.

The sequence came from a human donor in good health. The sequence is built from TRBV9 and TRBJ2-1, with the D gene tentatively TRBD1 or TRBD2, based on 6 matching bases in each. The DNA sequence reads TGTGCCAGCAGCGTAGGGGGCGGGACAACGAATGAGCAGTTCTTC. This yields the protein CASSVGGGTTNEQFF.